Listed here is a single TCR beta chain. Its antigen is unknown. The data belong to a study of cytomegalovirus exposure and HLA in healthy donors. Broader study findings: Later analysis suggested links between common viral pathogens and several top significant clusters. In vitro data verified a few CMV-associated chains as specific for CMV antigens.

The PCR ran on 60 Vbeta and 13 Jbeta primers. The repertoire was sequenced with immunoSEQ multiplex PCR; TCRdb's copy has only in-frame clones and lacks some. The table lists roughly 130,000 clones, roughly two thirds of them singletons. The specimen was PBMCs. The receptor comes from a man aged 30 to 45 in good health and CMV-seropositive.

The CDR3: CATSRGPGQGMFGYTF. The CDR3 nucleotides read TGTGCCACCAGCAGAGGGCCTGGACAGGGGATGTTTGGCTACACCTTC. The chain links TRBV15 to TRBJ1-2; 9 bases are a match to TRBD1. Trimming removed 1 base from V and 7 bases from J; junction bases left unmatched: 10. The CDR3 consists of 16 residues. Germline V gene lookup returns CDR1 LNHNV and CDR2 YYDKDF (reference sequence).